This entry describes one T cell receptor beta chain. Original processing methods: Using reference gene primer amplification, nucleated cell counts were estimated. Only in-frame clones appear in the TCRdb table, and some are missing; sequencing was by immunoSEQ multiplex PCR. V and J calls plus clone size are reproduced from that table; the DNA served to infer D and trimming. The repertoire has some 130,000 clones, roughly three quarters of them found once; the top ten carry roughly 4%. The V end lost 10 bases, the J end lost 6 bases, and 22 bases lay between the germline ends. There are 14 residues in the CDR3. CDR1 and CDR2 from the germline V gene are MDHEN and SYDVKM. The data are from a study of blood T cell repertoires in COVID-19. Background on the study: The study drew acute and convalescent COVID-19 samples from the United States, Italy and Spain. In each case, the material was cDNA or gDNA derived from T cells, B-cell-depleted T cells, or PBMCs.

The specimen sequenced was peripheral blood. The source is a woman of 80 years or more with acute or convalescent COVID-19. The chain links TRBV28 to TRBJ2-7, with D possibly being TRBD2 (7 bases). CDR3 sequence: CAILKNGEGGEQYF. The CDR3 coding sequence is TGTGCCATCCTCAAAAACGGGGAGGGGGGCGAGCAGTACTTC.